Each of the 2 T cell receptor beta chains below was sequenced from the same sample in a study of blood T cell repertoires in COVID-19. The assay was immunoSEQ multiplex PCR, and TCRdb's table has in-frame clones only and misses some. This sample carries a few hundred thousand clones, 65% to 85% of them seen once, and the ten largest clones take about 1.2%. Sequencing input: peripheral blood. These receptors were collected from a woman between 45 and 60 years old with acute or convalescent COVID-19.

The genes are TRBV5-1 and TRBJ1-2, with D possibly TRBD1 on 5 matching bases. Germline V lookup: CDR1 SGHRS, CDR2 YFSETQ. The CDR3 is 14 residues long. The ends were cut back, 4 bases at V and 4 bases at J, with 14 bases in the middle. The CDR3 DNA reads TGCGCCAGCAGCCTAGGGACTGAGGGCTATGGCTACACCTTC. Amino acids: CASSLGTEGYGYTF.

V and J are TRBV21-1 and TRBJ2-1; TRBD2, the table's D call, was not compared with the DNA. TRBV21-1 is described as a pseudogene. This CDR3 has 17 amino acids. For the CDR3, the DNA is TGTGCCAGCAGCAAAGGACACGGGGGGAGCTCCTACAATGAGCAGTTCTTC. It codes for CASSKGHGGSSYNEQFF.